The clone carrying this T cell receptor (beta chain) showed up many times. The antigen remains undetermined. Amplification targeted TCR beta CDR3 regions from RNA transcripts. The TCR CDR3 first-round RT-PCR relied on the HTBI primer set. One entry per CDR3 protein results from TCRdb running MiXCR on the multiplex PCR reads. Of about 46,000 distinct CDR3 sequences in the sample, roughly 50% are singletons; the top ten hold 32%. This sample was included in a study of T cells in Graves' hyperthyroidism and ophthalmopathy. Findings and limits, study-wide: It was a median around 6 months before onset that the model predicted ophthalmopathy. The blood repertoire included most of the expanded thyroid clonotypes above 0.001.

Diagnoses used clinical symptoms, serum thyroxine and TRAb, thyroid ultrasound and orbital computed tomography. The sequence derives from a woman in her fifties or sixties with Graves' hyperthyroidism. Sequenced material: peripheral blood or thyroid tissue (not recorded which).

The CDR3 DNA is TGTGCCAGCAGTTACAGGGTTGCCCTGAACACCGGGGAGCTGTTTTTT. This translates into CASSYRVALNTGELFF. The chain uses TRBV12-3 or TRBV12-4 and TRBJ2-2; perhaps TRBD1 as D (6 bases). CDR3 length: 16 residues. Deletions cut 4 bases from V and 1 base from J, with 13 bases between.